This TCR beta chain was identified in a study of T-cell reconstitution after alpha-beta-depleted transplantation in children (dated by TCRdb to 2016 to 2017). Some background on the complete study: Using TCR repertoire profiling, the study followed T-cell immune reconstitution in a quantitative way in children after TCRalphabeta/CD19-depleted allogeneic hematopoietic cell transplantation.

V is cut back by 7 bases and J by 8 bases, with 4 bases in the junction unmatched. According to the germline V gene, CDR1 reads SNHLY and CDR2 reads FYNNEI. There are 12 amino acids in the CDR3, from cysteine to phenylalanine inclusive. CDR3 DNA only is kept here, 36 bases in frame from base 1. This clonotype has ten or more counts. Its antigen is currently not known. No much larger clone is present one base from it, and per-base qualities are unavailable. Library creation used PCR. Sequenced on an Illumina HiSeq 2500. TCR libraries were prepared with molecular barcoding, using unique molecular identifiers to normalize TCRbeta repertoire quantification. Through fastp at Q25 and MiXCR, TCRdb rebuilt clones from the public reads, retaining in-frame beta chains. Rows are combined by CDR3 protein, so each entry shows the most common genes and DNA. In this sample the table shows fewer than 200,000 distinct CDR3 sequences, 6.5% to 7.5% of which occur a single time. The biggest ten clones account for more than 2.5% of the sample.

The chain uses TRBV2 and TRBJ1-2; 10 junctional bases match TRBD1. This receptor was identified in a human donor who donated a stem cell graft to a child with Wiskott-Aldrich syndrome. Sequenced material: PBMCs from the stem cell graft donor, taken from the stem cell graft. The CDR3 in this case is CASIGTGEGYTF. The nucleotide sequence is TGTGCCAGCATAGGGACAGGGGAAGGCTACACCTTC.